The rows below give T cell receptor beta chains drawn from one sample of a study of CD8+ T cells in alopecia areata. Profiling relied on immunoSEQ multiplex PCR, and the TCRdb table lists in-frame clones only, not all of them. The top ten clones hold over 0.55% of a sample with roughly 190,000 clones, roughly three fifths of them seen once. Here the sequenced sample was CD4+ T cells sorted from blood, taken at week 4, from a patient treated with tofacitinib. The receptors come from a human donor with alopecia areata. The CDR3 runs from the conserved cysteine through the conserved F or W. The D gene is left open where the match is weak. The size entry is marked missing in some rows and otherwise reads once, few, many or a size class.

J | V | D | size | length | CDR3 | DNA
TRBJ1-2 | TRBV28 | - | few | 11 | CASTQGAGYTF | TGTGCCAGCACTCAAGGGGCGGGCTACACCTTC
TRBJ2-1 | TRBV7-2 | - | - | 14 | CASSLDAGYNEQFF | TGTGCCAGCAGCTTAGATGCTGGGTACAATGAGCAGTTCTTC
TRBJ2-2 | TRBV5-1 | TRBD1 | - | 16 | CASSAGQGANTGELFF | TGCGCCAGCAGCGCGGGACAGGGGGCGAACACCGGGGAGCTGTTTTTT
TRBJ2-1 | TRBV5-1 | TRBD2 | - | 15 | CASSLLGTRSNEQFF | TGCGCCAGCAGCTTACTCGGGACTAGATCAAATGAGCAGTTCTTC
TRBJ2-3 | TRBV30 | TRBD1 | - | 14 | CAWTGTGHSDTQYF | TGTGCCTGGACAGGGACAGGGCATTCAGATACGCAGTATTTT
TRBJ1-3 | TRBV5-4 | - | - | 16 | CASSLDRAGSGNTIYF | TGTGCCAGCAGCTTGGACAGGGCCGGCTCTGGAAACACCATATATTTT
TRBJ2-5 | TRBV7-9 | TRBD1 | - | 14 | CASSLDRGRETQYF | TGTGCCAGCAGCTTAGACAGGGGGCGAGAGACCCAGTACTTC
TRBJ1-1 | TRBV30 | - | - | 15 | CAWSARGLRNTEAFF | TGTGCCTGGAGTGCCCGAGGCTTAAGGAACACTGAAGCTTTCTTT
TRBJ2-5 | TRBV14 | - | - | 15 | CASSQGGQEQETQYF | TGTGCCAGCAGCCAGGGAGGACAGGAACAAGAGACCCAGTACTTC
TRBJ1-2 | TRBV29-1 | - | - | 14 | CSVVGTMNSRGYTF | TGCAGCGTTGTGGGAACCATGAATAGTAGGGGCTACACCTTC
TRBJ2-7 | TRBV5-1 | TRBD2 | - | 15 | CASSRDLAGEHEQYF | TGCGCCAGCAGCCGGGACCTAGCGGGAGAGCACGAGCAGTACTTC
TRBJ2-7 | TRBV6-6 | TRBD2 | - | 14 | CASNRSGRGHEQYF | TGTGCCAGCAACCGTAGCGGGAGGGGCCACGAGCAGTACTTC
TRBJ1-2 | TRBV14 | TRBD1 | once | 14 | CASSGRQGMGGYTF | TGTGCCAGCAGCGGACGACAGGGTATGGGAGGCTACACCTTC
TRBJ1-2 | TRBV7-9 | - | few | 13 | CASSPRDLRGYTF | TGTGCCAGCAGCCCCAGGGATTTGCGTGGCTACACCTTC
TRBJ1-5 | TRBV9 | - | - | 15 | CASSEGSNSNQPQHF | TGTGCCAGCTCCGAGGGCTCAAATAGCAATCAGCCCCAGCATTTT
TRBJ2-5 | TRBV28 | TRBD1 | - | 15 | CASSFLKTGGETQYF | TGTGCCAGCAGTTTTTTAAAGACAGGGGGAGAGACCCAGTACTTC
TRBJ1-2 | TRBV6-6 | - | - | 13 | CASCWGLSYGYTF | TGTGCCAGCTGTTGGGGGTTGAGCTATGGCTACACCTTC
TRBJ2-1 | TRBV29-1 | - | - | 13 | CSADGPHISEQFF | TGCAGCGCCGACGGGCCCCATATCTCGGAGCAGTTCTTC
TRBJ2-7 | TRBV2 | TRBD1 | - | 13 | CASRDRILYEQYF | TGTGCCAGCCGGGACAGGATACTCTACGAGCAGTACTTC
TRBJ1-2 | TRBV4-3 | TRBD1 | - | 15 | CASSQDDRAGYGYTF | TGCGCCAGCAGCCAAGATGACAGGGCGGGCTATGGCTACACCTTC
TRBJ2-5 | TRBV7-2 | - | - | 12 | CASADSRETQYF | TGTGCCAGCGCGGACTCCCGGGAGACCCAGTACTTC
TRBJ2-6 | TRBV7-2 | - | - | 15 | CASSKIRSGANVLTF | TGTGCCAGCAGCAAGATACGCTCTGGGGCCAACGTCCTGACTTTC
TRBJ2-5 | TRBV7-3 | - | - | 12 | CASSLIPGPQYF | TGTGCCAGCAGCTTAATCCCGGGGCCCCAGTACTTC
TRBJ1-2 | TRBV7-2 | - | - | 13 | CASSLSSWDGYTF | TGTGCCAGCAGCTTAAGTAGTTGGGATGGCTACACCTTC
TRBJ2-7 | TRBV7-9 | - | - | 15 | CASSPLWTESYEQYF | TGTGCCAGCAGCCCCCTCTGGACCGAGAGCTACGAGCAGTACTTC
TRBJ2-1 | TRBV28 | - | - | 15 | CASVWGDKAYNEQFF | TGTGCCAGCGTATGGGGGGACAAAGCTTACAATGAGCAGTTCTTC
TRBJ2-5 | TRBV5-1 | - | once | 15 | CASSPGGGTKETQYF | TGCGCCAGCAGCCCCGGAGGAGGGACCAAAGAGACCCAGTACTTC
TRBJ1-2 | TRBV29-1 | TRBD1 | few | 13 | CSVEPGGTYGYTF | TGCAGCGTTGAACCAGGGGGGACCTATGGCTACACCTTC
TRBJ1-1 | TRBV6-5 | - | - | 12 | CASGGQNTEAFF | TGTGCCAGCGGAGGCCAGAACACTGAAGCTTTCTTT
TRBJ2-7 | TRBV9 | - | few | 12 | CASSVAGYEQYF | TGTGCCAGCAGCGTAGCCGGGTACGAGCAGTACTTC
TRBJ2-7 | TRBV25-1 | TRBD2 | - | 14 | CASSGRLAVGEQYF | TGTGCCAGCAGTGGAAGACTAGCCGTAGGCGAGCAGTACTTC
TRBJ2-7 | TRBV25-1 | - | few | 13 | CASSRGGHYEQYF | TGTGCCAGCAGTAGGGGGGGTCACTACGAGCAGTACTTC
TRBJ2-2 | TRBV6-5 | TRBD1 | - | 14 | CASSRQGNTGELFF | TGTGCCAGCAGCAGACAGGGCAACACCGGGGAGCTGTTTTTT
TRBJ2-7 | TRBV29-1 | - | - | 12 | CSVREGSYEQYF | TGCAGCGTTAGAGAAGGGAGCTACGAGCAGTACTTC
TRBJ2-5 | TRBV19 | TRBD2 | - | 16 | CASSILAGGRKETQYF | TGTGCCAGTAGTATTTTGGCGGGAGGTAGGAAAGAGACCCAGTACTTC
TRBJ2-3 | TRBV30 | TRBD2 | - | 15 | CAWSVPAGPTDTQYF | TGTGCCTGGAGTGTACCAGCGGGACCCACAGATACGCAGTATTTT
TRBJ1-5 | TRBV6-5 | - | - | 13 | CASRGDSNQPQHF | TGTGCCAGCAGAGGGGACAGCAATCAGCCCCAGCATTTT
TRBJ2-3 | TRBV11-2 | TRBD2 | few | 17 | CASSLKTSAASTDTQYF | TGTGCCAGCAGCTTGAAGACTAGCGCAGCTAGCACAGATACGCAGTATTTT
TRBJ2-5 | TRBV30 | - | - | 11 | CAWAQQETQYF | TGTGCCTGGGCACAACAAGAGACCCAGTACTTC
TRBJ2-7 | TRBV29-1 | - | - | 16 | CSAHLMEQGASYEQYF | TGCAGCGCCCATCTAATGGAGCAGGGAGCTTCCTACGAGCAGTACTTC
TRBJ1-2 | TRBV29-1 | - | - | 16 | CSVSRDRTIANGGYTF | TGCAGCGTTTCCAGAGACCGGACGATAGCCAATGGTGGCTACACCTTC